Listed below are T cell receptor beta chains from one sample, sequenced in a study of blood T cell repertoires in COVID-19. Generated by immunoSEQ multiplex PCR, the TCRdb table keeps only in-frame clones and is missing some. The data hold about 270,000 clones, with approximately 89% observed a single time. The sample taken for sequencing was peripheral blood. The origin of the receptors is a man aged 40-55 years with active or convalescent COVID-19. Both conserved end residues are part of each CDR3. The size of a clone is reported for some rows only, either as once, few or many, or as a class for expanded clones.

once TRBV19 CASSVQGRDYGYTF
NA TRBV3-1/TRBV3-2 CASSQGLAGGSSYNEQFF
NA TRBV3-1/TRBV3-2 CASSQGASYGYTF
NA TRBV13 CASSFGTARETQYF
NA TRBV4-1 CASSQAERAYEQYF
NA TRBV14 CASSQTLYTEAFF
NA TRBV11-3 CASSLDPLAGRNEQFF
NA TRBV6-4 CASRLEATTGELFF
NA TRBV24-1 CATSQTELEGGYTF
NA TRBV6-5 CASSYGTGWTDTQYF
NA TRBV6-4 CASSEDTYNEQFF
NA TRBV4-2 CASSQGLGQGQETQYF
NA TRBV9 CASSVGQFDTQYF
once TRBV21-1 CASSKWGGLALYEQYF
NA TRBV12-2 CASRLAGSQGFSQQPQHF
NA TRBV5-4 CASSLDRLASGELFF
NA TRBV3-1/TRBV3-2 CASSQDSEIEQYF
NA TRBV19 CASSKDRGLSGELFF
once TRBV18 CASSPSGGKYEQYF
NA TRBV5-8 CASSLGGGTEAFF
NA TRBV7-3 CASSLTSGDTEAFF
NA TRBV18 CASSPFSDRKDGYTF
NA TRBV3-1/TRBV3-2 CASSQGLAGEDEQFF
NA TRBV30 CAWSVRRDRRTDTQYF
NA TRBV10-1 CASSAGGAPIYF
NA TRBV5-1 CASSLETVGTVNNSPLHF
once TRBV7-8 CASSSPVNTEAFF
NA TRBV11-2 CASSLGQGSYTQYF
NA TRBV7-9 CASLAGPNTGELFF
NA TRBV11-2 CASSRRDSSYNSPLHF
few TRBV6-5 CASSQVVGTVYGYTF
NA TRBV11-2 CASSLGGPNTEAFF
NA TRBV10-3 CAISGRDSNTEAFF
NA TRBV27 CASSDNRVREKLFF
once TRBV7-3 CASSVQETQYF
NA TRBV3-1/TRBV3-2 CASSQDPREPSEQYF
once TRBV4-1 CASSWRDFEETQYF
NA TRBV27 CASRLTEPNEKLFF
NA TRBV9 CASSVGEARNEQYF
NA TRBV7-9 CASSQSHRAAEAFF
NA TRBV5-6 CASSLGPTSSYEQYF
NA TRBV25-1 CASRRTENTEAFF
NA TRBV2 CASGRDPGVETQYF
NA TRBV1 CTSSQETSGGVKETQYF
NA TRBV11-3 CASSLATLVAGGGDEQFF
NA TRBV2 CASRGDSFNPLNTEAFF